This T cell receptor beta chain stems from a study of identical twins. Trimming removed 2 bases at V and 5 bases at J, with 15 bases between. CDR1 is MNHEY, CDR2 SVGAGI, per germline. The CDR3 is made up of 15 amino acids. As to this clonotype: What it binds is not known.

TCRdb ran MiXCR on the 5' RACE reads and lists one entry per CDR3 protein. Among 350,000 to 600,000 distinct CDR3 sequences listed, more than 13% were seen once. Study results and caveats: The authors noted that invariant MAIT and iNKT cells could partly confound zero-insertion analyses. Out-of-frame alpha sequences common to twins exhibited an excess of low generation probability.

The same sample was also used in a study of yellow fever vaccine responses in identical twins. That study reports: Twins' vaccine T cell response reportedly seemed partly convergent, partly personalized.

Input material: CD4+ T cells sorted from blood. The chain recombines TRBV6-5 with TRBJ2-5; possible D gene TRBD1, 6 bases. This receptor was taken from a woman aged 18-30 years in good health. The chain's CDR3 is CASSYTPGVTETQYF. CDR3 DNA sequence: TGTGCCAGCAGTTACACTCCAGGGGTGACGGAGACCCAGTACTTC.